Listed here is a single TCR beta chain. TCRdb processed the RT-PCR reads anew with MiXCR; each CDR3 protein has one entry. The sample lists 650,000 to 800,000 distinct CDR3 sequences, 14% seen once, with roughly 4% in the top ten. The V and J ends lost 6 bases and 10 bases, in that order; junction bases with no gene match: 6. Germline values: CDR1 KGHSH, CDR2 LQKENI. The CDR3 has 12 residues. The rearrangement uses TRBV18 and TRBJ2-1; 7 bases map to TRBD1. Sequenced material: memory CD4+ T cells from blood. This TCR came from a female donor in good health, serving as a healthy control. In nucleotides, the CDR3 is TGTGCCAGCTCTCCTACAGGGGAGGAGCAGTTCTTC. As protein: CASSPTGEEQFF. Using reference TRBV18 and TRBJ2-1 for the parts outside the CDR3, the full variable domain is NAGVMQNPRHLVRRRGQEARLRCSPMKGHSHVYWYRQLPEEGLKFMVYLQKENIIDESGMPKERFSAEFPKEGPSILRIQQVVRGDSAAYFCASSPTGEEQFFGPGTRLTVL.